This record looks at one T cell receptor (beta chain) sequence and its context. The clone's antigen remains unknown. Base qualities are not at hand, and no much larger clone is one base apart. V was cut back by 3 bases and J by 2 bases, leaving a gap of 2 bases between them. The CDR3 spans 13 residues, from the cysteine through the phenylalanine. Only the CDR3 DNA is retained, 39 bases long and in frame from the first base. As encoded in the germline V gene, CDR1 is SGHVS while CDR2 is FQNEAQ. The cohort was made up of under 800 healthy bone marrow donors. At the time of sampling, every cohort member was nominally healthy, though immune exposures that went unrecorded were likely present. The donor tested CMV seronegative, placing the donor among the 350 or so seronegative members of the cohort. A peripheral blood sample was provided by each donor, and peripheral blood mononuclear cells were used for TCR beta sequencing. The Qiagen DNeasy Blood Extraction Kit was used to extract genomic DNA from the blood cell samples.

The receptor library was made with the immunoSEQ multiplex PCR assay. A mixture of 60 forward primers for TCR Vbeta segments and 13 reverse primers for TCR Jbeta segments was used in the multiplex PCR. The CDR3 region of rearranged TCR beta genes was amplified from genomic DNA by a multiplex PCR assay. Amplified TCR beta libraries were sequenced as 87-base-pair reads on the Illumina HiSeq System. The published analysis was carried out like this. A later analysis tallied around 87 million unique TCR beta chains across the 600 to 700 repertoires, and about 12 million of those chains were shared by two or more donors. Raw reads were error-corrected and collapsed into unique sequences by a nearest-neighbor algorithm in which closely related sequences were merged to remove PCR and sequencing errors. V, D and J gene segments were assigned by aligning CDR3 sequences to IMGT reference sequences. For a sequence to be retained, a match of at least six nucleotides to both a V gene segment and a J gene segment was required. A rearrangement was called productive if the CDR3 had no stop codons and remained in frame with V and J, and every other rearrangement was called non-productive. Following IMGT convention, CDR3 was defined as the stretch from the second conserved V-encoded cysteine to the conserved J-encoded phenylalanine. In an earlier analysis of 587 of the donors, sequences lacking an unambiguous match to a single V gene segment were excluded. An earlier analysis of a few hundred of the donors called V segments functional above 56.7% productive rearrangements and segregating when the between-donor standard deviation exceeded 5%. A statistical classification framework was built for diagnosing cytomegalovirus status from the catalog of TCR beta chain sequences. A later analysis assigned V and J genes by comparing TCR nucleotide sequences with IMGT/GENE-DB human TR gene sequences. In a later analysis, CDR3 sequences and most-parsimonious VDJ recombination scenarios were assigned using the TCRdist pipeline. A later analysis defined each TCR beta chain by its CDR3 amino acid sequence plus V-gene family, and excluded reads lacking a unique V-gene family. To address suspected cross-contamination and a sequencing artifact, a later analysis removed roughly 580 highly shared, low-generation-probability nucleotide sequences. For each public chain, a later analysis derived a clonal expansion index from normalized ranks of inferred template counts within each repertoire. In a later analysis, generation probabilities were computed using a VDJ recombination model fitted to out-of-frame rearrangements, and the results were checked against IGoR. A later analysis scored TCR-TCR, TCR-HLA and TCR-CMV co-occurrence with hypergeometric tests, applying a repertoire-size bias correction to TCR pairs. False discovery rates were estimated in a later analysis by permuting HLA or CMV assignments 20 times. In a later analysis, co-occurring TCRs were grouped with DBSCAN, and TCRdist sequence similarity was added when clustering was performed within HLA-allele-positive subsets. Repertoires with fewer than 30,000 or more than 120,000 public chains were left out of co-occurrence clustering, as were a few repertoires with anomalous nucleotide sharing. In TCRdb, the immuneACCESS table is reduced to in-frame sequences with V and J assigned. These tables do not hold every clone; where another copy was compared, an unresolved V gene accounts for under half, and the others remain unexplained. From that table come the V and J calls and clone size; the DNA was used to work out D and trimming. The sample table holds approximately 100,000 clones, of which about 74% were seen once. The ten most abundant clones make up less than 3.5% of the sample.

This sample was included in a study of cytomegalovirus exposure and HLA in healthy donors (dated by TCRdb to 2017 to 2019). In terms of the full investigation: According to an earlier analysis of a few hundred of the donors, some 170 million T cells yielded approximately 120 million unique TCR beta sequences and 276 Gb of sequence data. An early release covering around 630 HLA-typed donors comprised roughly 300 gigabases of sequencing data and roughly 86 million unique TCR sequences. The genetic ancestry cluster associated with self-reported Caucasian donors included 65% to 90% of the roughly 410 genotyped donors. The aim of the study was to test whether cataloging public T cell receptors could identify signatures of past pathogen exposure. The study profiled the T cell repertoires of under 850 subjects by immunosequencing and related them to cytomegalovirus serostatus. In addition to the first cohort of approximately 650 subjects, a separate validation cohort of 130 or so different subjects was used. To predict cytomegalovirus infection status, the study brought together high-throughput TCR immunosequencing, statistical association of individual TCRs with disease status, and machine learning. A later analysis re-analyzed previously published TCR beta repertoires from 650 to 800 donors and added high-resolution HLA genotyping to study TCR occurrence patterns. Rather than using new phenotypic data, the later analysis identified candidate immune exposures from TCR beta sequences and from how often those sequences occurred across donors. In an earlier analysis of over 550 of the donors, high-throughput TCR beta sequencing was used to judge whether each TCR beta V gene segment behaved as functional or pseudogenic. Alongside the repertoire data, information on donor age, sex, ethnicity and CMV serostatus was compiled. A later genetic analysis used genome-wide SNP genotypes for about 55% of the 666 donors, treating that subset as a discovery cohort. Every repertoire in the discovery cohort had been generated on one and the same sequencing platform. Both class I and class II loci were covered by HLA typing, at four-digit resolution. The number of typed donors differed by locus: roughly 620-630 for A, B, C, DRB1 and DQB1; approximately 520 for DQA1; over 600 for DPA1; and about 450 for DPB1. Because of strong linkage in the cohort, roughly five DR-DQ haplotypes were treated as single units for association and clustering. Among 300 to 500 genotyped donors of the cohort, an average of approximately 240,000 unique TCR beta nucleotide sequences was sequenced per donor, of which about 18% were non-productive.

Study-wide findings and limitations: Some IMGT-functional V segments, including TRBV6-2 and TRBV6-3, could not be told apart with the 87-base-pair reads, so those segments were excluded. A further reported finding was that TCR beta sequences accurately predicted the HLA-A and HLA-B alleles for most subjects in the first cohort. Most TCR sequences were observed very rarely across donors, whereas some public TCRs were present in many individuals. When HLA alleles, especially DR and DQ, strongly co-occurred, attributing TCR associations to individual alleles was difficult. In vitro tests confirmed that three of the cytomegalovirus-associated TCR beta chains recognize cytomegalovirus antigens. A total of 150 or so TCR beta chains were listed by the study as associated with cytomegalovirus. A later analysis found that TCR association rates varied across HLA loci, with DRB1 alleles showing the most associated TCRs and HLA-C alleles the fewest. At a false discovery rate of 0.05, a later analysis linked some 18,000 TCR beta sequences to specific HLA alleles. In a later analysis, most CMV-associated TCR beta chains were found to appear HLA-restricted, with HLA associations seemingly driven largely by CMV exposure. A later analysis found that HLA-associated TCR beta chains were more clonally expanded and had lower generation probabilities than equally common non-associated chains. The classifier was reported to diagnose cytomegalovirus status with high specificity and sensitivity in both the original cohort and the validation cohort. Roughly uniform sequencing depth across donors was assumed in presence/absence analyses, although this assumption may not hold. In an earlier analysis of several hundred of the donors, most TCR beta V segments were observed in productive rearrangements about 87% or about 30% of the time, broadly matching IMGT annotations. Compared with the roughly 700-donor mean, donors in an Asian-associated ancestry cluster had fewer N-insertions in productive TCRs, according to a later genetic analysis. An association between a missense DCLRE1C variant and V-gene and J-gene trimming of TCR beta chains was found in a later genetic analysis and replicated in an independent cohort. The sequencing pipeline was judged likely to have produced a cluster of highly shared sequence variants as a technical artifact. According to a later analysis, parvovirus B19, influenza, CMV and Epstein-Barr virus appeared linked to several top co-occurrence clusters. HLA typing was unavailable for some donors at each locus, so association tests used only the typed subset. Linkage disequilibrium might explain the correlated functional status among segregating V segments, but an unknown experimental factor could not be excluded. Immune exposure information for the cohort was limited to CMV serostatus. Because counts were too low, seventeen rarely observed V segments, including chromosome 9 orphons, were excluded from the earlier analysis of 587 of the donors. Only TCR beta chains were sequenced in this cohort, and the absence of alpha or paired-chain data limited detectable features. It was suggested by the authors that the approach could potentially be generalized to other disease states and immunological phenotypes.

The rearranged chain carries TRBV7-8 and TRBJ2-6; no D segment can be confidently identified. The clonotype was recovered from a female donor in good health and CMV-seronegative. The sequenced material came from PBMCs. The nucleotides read TGTGCCAGCAGCTTTACTGGGGCCAACGTCCTGACTTTC. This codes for CASSFTGANVLTF.